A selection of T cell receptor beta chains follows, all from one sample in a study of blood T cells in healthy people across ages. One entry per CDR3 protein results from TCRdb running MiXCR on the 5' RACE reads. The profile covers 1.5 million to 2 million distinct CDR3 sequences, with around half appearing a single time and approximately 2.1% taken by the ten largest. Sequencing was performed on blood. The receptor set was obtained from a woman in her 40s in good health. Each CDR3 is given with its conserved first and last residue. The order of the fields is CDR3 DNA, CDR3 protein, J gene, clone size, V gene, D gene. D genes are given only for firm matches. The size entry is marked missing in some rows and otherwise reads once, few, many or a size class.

CDR3 DNA: TGTGCCAGCAGCCGAGCTCCGACTTTCCAAGAGACCCAGTACTTC; CDR3 protein: CASSRAPTFQETQYF; J gene: TRBJ2-5; clone size: NA; V gene: TRBV14; D gene: NA
CDR3 DNA: TGTGCCAGCAGCCTGCTCGGGGGCGCGAATTCACCCCTCCACTTT; CDR3 protein: CASSLLGGANSPLHF; J gene: TRBJ1-6; clone size: few; V gene: TRBV7-8; D gene: NA
CDR3 DNA: TGTGCCAGCAGTGAAGGGGCGCAACTCGAGCAGTACTTC; CDR3 protein: CASSEGAQLEQYF; J gene: TRBJ2-7; clone size: few; V gene: TRBV6-1; D gene: NA
CDR3 DNA: TGTGCCAGCAGCCAGAGGACAGGAAGGAATGGCTACACCTTC; CDR3 protein: CASSQRTGRNGYTF; J gene: TRBJ1-2; clone size: NA; V gene: TRBV3-1; D gene: TRBD1
CDR3 DNA: TGCAGTGCTAGAGATGTCGAGGGGGGGTTTATCTACGAGCAGTACTTC; CDR3 protein: CSARDVEGGFIYEQYF; J gene: TRBJ2-7; clone size: NA; V gene: TRBV20-1; D gene: NA
CDR3 DNA: TGCAGTGCTTCCTATCCCAATTCATGGACAGAGGTCAATCAGCCCCAGCATTTT; CDR3 protein: CSASYPNSWTEVNQPQHF; J gene: TRBJ1-5; clone size: NA; V gene: TRBV20-1; D gene: NA
CDR3 DNA: TGCGCCAGCAGCTTGCGGACATCGGAAGATACGCAGTATTTT; CDR3 protein: CASSLRTSEDTQYF; J gene: TRBJ2-3; clone size: few; V gene: TRBV5-1; D gene: NA
CDR3 DNA: TGTGCCAGCAGCGTAGACAGGGGAGGCGAGCAGTACTTC; CDR3 protein: CASSVDRGGEQYF; J gene: TRBJ2-7; clone size: few; V gene: TRBV7-2; D gene: TRBD1
CDR3 DNA: TGTGCCAGCAGACTGACAGGGACCTACAATGAGCAGTTCTTC; CDR3 protein: CASRLTGTYNEQFF; J gene: TRBJ2-1; clone size: NA; V gene: TRBV11-2; D gene: TRBD1
CDR3 DNA: TGTGCCAGCAGCTTATGGTCGGACACAGATACGCAGTATTTT; CDR3 protein: CASSLWSDTDTQYF; J gene: TRBJ2-3; clone size: NA; V gene: TRBV7-9; D gene: NA
CDR3 DNA: TGCAGTCGAAGCCTACCTAGCGGGCCCCAAGAGGCCCAGTACTTC; CDR3 protein: CSRSLPSGPQEAQYF; J gene: TRBJ2-4; clone size: NA; V gene: TRBV20-1; D gene: TRBD2
CDR3 DNA: TGCAGTGCTTTCTTGACTAGCAACCACAATGAGCAGTTCTTC; CDR3 protein: CSAFLTSNHNEQFF; J gene: TRBJ2-1; clone size: NA; V gene: TRBV20-1; D gene: TRBD2
CDR3 DNA: TGTGCCAGCAGCTTAGGAGGTAGCGGGGCTGCAGATACGCAGTATTTT; CDR3 protein: CASSLGGSGAADTQYF; J gene: TRBJ2-3; clone size: NA; V gene: TRBV7-2; D gene: TRBD2
CDR3 DNA: TGTACCAGCAGCCCCCGGGGCAGCACCAACTACGAGCAGTACTTC; CDR3 protein: CTSSPRGSTNYEQYF; J gene: TRBJ2-7; clone size: NA; V gene: TRBV7-9; D gene: NA
CDR3 DNA: TGTGCCAGCAGCTTAGCGTTGGGGGACCTGCGCCATACGCAGTATTTT; CDR3 protein: CASSLALGDLRHTQYF; J gene: TRBJ2-3; clone size: few; V gene: TRBV7-2; D gene: NA
CDR3 DNA: TGTGCCAGCAGTCCCGCCCTAGCGGGGGAGGGGTACGAGCAGTACTTC; CDR3 protein: CASSPALAGEGYEQYF; J gene: TRBJ2-7; clone size: NA; V gene: TRBV27; D gene: TRBD2
CDR3 DNA: TGCAGCGTTTACGAGGGCCGCACAGATACGCAGTATTTT; CDR3 protein: CSVYEGRTDTQYF; J gene: TRBJ2-3; clone size: NA; V gene: TRBV29-1; D gene: NA
CDR3 DNA: TGCAGCGTTGGACGGGACACAAGCTCCTACGAGCAGTACTTC; CDR3 protein: CSVGRDTSSYEQYF; J gene: TRBJ2-7; clone size: few; V gene: TRBV29-1; D gene: NA
CDR3 DNA: TGTGCCAGCAGCCCTGGGACAGGGCGAGTCAGCAATGAGCAGTTCTTC; CDR3 protein: CASSPGTGRVSNEQFF; J gene: TRBJ2-1; clone size: NA; V gene: TRBV6-4; D gene: TRBD1
CDR3 DNA: TGCGCCAGCAGCCAGGGCCGGGACTCAGCGCTTGAGCAGTTCTTC; CDR3 protein: CASSQGRDSALEQFF; J gene: TRBJ2-1; clone size: few; V gene: TRBV4-1; D gene: NA
CDR3 DNA: TGTGCCAGCAGTTTAGGGCTCACCCGGATTACATCCCTCCGCGATGAGCAGTTCTTC; CDR3 protein: CASSLGLTRITSLRDEQFF; J gene: TRBJ2-1; clone size: NA; V gene: TRBV12-3/TRBV12-4; D gene: NA